This T cell receptor beta chain emerged from a study of vaccination and CD4 T cells after COVID-19. Study overall: Samples were taken after vaccination, a median of roughly 70 days after dose two, with a range of 14 to 241. Overlapping spike pools from SARS-CoV-2 and HCoV-NL63, HCoV-OC43 and HCoV-229E served as culture stimuli.

Treatment here: approximately 10-day PBMC culture with coronavirus spike peptide pools or control peptides (ViraFEST assay). Every positive PCR date fell between March and December 2020, earlier than the US Alpha, Beta and Delta variants. CDR1 and CDR2 (germline): SNHLY, FYNNEI. The CDR3 sequence is 13 residues long. Trimming took 4 bases from V and 3 from J, leaving 9 bases between them. This clonotype appeared a few times. Its target is unknown. Findings and caveats of the study: Convalescent patients were relatively few, and early post-infection timepoints were missing.

The Oncomine TCR Beta short-read assay sequenced DNA from cultured CD4+ T cells. Each CDR3 protein is one row after TCRdb ran MiXCR on the PCR reads. The sample yields about 7,100 distinct CDR3 sequences, under 75% seen once. This TCR came from a human donor who had recovered from COVID-19. The chain employs TRBV2 and TRBJ1-1, with TRBD1 as a possible D gene (5 bases). Sample: CD4+ T cells from blood, cultured in vitro. In DNA form, the CDR3 reads TGTGCCAGCAGTGTTGGGGGAGACACTGAAGCTTTCTTT. This codes for CASSVGGDTEAFF.